These 3 T cell receptor beta chains came from one sample sequenced in a study of cytomegalovirus exposure and HLA in healthy donors. Assay: immunoSEQ multiplex PCR; the TCRdb copy retains only in-frame clones and omits some. The data hold approximately 190,000 clones, with roughly 84% observed a single time. The sequenced material came from PBMCs. The receptors stem from a man aged 18 to 35 in good health and CMV-seropositive.

This chain joins TRBV29-1 and TRBJ2-1; no reliable D call. In germline, CDR1 is SQVTM, CDR2 ANQGSEA. This CDR3 has 12 residues. CDR3: CSVSPIASEQFF. The DNA for the CDR3 is TGCAGTGTCTCCCCAATCGCCAGTGAGCAGTTCTTC.

The CDR3 DNA follows: TGTGCCTGGACCCGTACCCTACGACAGGGAGTGAACACTGAAGCTTTCTTT. Encoded protein: CAWTRTLRQGVNTEAFF. The gene calls are TRBV30 and TRBJ1-1; TRBD1 matches at 7 bases. From germline, CDR1 is GTSNPN and CDR2 SVGIG (reference sequence). V gave up 4 bases and J gave up 0 bases; unmatched junction bases: 14. The CDR3 is 17 amino acids. The whole variable domain, filled in from reference TRBV30 and TRBJ1-1, reads SQTIHQWPATLVQPVGSPLSLECTVEGTSNPNLYWYRQAAGRGLQLLFYSVGIGQISSEVPQNLSASRPQDRQFILSSKKLLLSDSGFYLCAWTRTLRQGVNTEAFFGQGTRLTVV.

The V call is TRBV30, the J call TRBJ1-1; weak D call: TRBD1 (5 bases). The V end was cut by 2 bases, the J end by 1 base, with 23 bases between. This CDR3 spans 18 amino acids. Looked up from germline, CDR1 is GTSNPN and CDR2 is SVGIG (reference sequence). The CDR3 sequence: CAWSQFIGAGSSNTEAFF. CDR3 coding DNA: TGTGCCTGGAGTCAGTTTATTGGGGCAGGGTCGTCGAACACTGAAGCTTTCTTT. The full variable domain, completed using reference TRBV30 and TRBJ1-1, is SQTIHQWPATLVQPVGSPLSLECTVEGTSNPNLYWYRQAAGRGLQLLFYSVGIGQISSEVPQNLSASRPQDRQFILSSKKLLLSDSGFYLCAWSQFIGAGSSNTEAFFGQGTRLTVV.